The 10 T cell receptor beta chains reported below all come from one sample, sequenced in a study of naive and memory T cell subsets. An equimolar mix of two oligonucleotides served as the beta constant-region primer for TRBC1 and TRBC2. One entry per CDR3 protein results from TCRdb running MiXCR on the UMI-ligation and nested PCR reads. The table has 140,000 to 150,000 distinct CDR3 sequences, approximately 17% seen once. Sequencing was performed on naive CD4+ T cells from blood. All receptors come from a human donor in good health.

The V and J genes are TRBV19 and TRBJ2-6; perhaps TRBD2 as D (6 bases). CDR3 length equals 19 residues. V lost 5 bases and J 0 bases, leaving 20 bases between the germline ends. The germline CDR1 and CDR2 sequences are LNHDA and SQIVND (reference sequence). The CDR3: CASSVDRDFYLSGANVLTF. The CDR3 DNA is TGTGCCAGTAGTGTCGACCGGGACTTTTACCTCTCTGGGGCCAACGTCCTGACTTTC.

The chain couples TRBV7-9 to TRBJ2-4, with D possibly being TRBD1 or TRBD2 (5 bases each). Germline V gene lookup returns CDR1 SEHNR and CDR2 FQNEAQ (reference sequence). Trimming removed 1 base at V and 1 base at J, with 14 bases between. The CDR3 consists of 17 residues. As DNA, the CDR3 is TGTGCCAGCAGCTTAGGCGAAGTGGGACGCGCCAAAAACATTCAGTACTTC. Translated: CASSLGEVGRAKNIQYF.

This clonotype turned up a few times. The chain employs TRBV12-3 or TRBV12-4 and TRBJ2-7; D is uncertain. Trimming removed 3 bases from V and 3 bases from J, with 12 bases in between. This CDR3 has 14 residues. CDR3 loop: CASSFQEIGYEQYF. The CDR3 DNA reads TGTGCCAGCAGTTTTCAGGAGATAGGCTACGAGCAGTACTTC.

In this sample, this clonotype turned up a few times. V and J are TRBV4-1 and TRBJ2-5; D is ambiguous. The CDR3 length is 14 residues. Trimming left V 1 base short and J 5 bases short, with 11 bases between. Germline loops: CDR1 MGHRA, CDR2 YSYEKL. The CDR3 DNA sequence: TGCGCCAGCAGCCAAGTGTACGTGGTGGAGACCCAGTACTTC. Protein: CASSQVYVVETQYF.

J is TRBJ1-1 and V is TRBV7-2; D gene uncertain. V was clipped by 5 bases and J by 1 base, with 11 bases between them. This CDR3 spans 14 amino acids. Germline CDR1 reads SGHTA; CDR2 reads FQGNSA. CDR3 nucleotides: TGTGCCAGCAGCCTAAAACGACGGAACACTGAAGCTTTCTTT. Its protein product is CASSLKRRNTEAFF.

The chain has TRBV12-3 or TRBV12-4 and TRBJ2-2, with D unclear. Between the trimmed V and J ends, which lost 10 bases and 7 bases, there was a span of 16 bases. This CDR3 has 13 residues. The CDR3 reads CAKQAESVGELFF. CDR3 sequence (DNA): TGTGCCAAGCAGGCCGAATCAGTCGGGGAGCTGTTTTTT.

This clonotype was seen repeatedly, ten times or more. The rearrangement links TRBV6-5 to TRBJ2-3; the match to TRBD2 covers 9 bases. With V trimmed by 11 bases and J by 10 bases, 7 bases remained unmatched. This CDR3 is built from 11 residues. Per germline, CDR1 MNHEY and CDR2 SVGAGI. CDR3 nucleotide sequence: TGTGCCGGAGGACGGACTAGCGCGCAGTATTTT. Residues: CAGGRTSAQYF.

V is TRBV5-1 and J is TRBJ2-3; TRBD2 agrees at 8 bases. Germline trimming cut 7 bases from V and 1 base from J; bases unmatched to any gene: 2. CDR3 length equals 13 residues. Germline assignment: CDR1 SGHRS and CDR2 YFSETQ. CDR3 in amino acids: CASRSGGTDTQYF. For the CDR3, the DNA is TGCGCCAGCCGTAGCGGGGGCACAGATACGCAGTATTTT.

The gene calls are TRBV7-2 and TRBJ2-5, with D possibly being TRBD1 (6 bases). Germline CDR1 reads SGHTA; CDR2 reads FQGNSA. V was cut by 5 bases and J by 7 bases, with 17 bases left in between. CDR3 length equals 14 residues. CDR3 nucleotides: TGTGCCAGCAGCCTCCCCGCGGACAGAGCGACCCAGTACTTC. This sequence encodes CASSLPADRATQYF.

Concerning this clonotype itself: A much larger clone is a single base away; this may be a read error. The chain couples TRBV24-1 to TRBJ2-6, with TRBD1 matching over 7 bases. Trimming removed 4 bases from V and 4 bases from J; junction bases left unmatched: 12. Germline CDR1 reads KGHDR; CDR2 reads SFDVKD. The CDR3 covers 18 residues. CDR3 protein: CATSDARQGSWGANVLTF. The CDR3 region has the DNA TGTGCCACCAGTGACGCGAGACAGGGATCGTGGGGGGCCAACGTCCTGACTTTC.